The 23 T cell receptor beta chains in this list originate from one sample, sequenced in a study of T cells in Graves' hyperthyroidism and ophthalmopathy. Authors of the study amplified TCR beta CDR3 regions from RNA transcripts. Carried out on the TCR CDR3, a first-round RT-PCR used the HTBI primer set. One entry per CDR3 protein, called by TCRdb with MiXCR from the multiplex PCR reads. The sample lists under 350,000 distinct CDR3 sequences, approximately 13% seen once, with 7.9% in the top ten. Sequences were obtained from blood. These receptors were obtained from a woman in her forties with Graves' hyperthyroidism.

This chain links TRBV5-6 with TRBJ2-2, with D unresolved. CDR1 and CDR2 (germline): SGHDT, YYEEEE. V lost 3 bases and J 6 bases, leaving 6 bases between the germline ends. This CDR3 region has 12 residues. CDR3 nucleotide sequence: TGTGCCAGCAGCTACCATGCCGGGGAGCTGTTTTTT. Translating it yields CASSYHAGELFF.

This clonotype was picked up a small number of times. The V call is TRBV7-9, the J call TRBJ2-2, with no clear D. This CDR3 spans 17 amino acids. Trimming stripped 5 bases from V and 0 bases from J, with 16 bases between. CDR1 and CDR2 (germline): SEHNR, FQNEAQ (reference sequence). CDR3 DNA: TGTGCCAGCAGCCCCCCCCGACTTTCCGCGAACACCGGGGAGCTGTTTTTT. Amino acid sequence: CASSPPRLSANTGELFF.

This clonotype was seen ten or more times. This chain joins TRBV10-3 and TRBJ2-7, with D unresolved. The CDR3 totals 12 residues. V shed 4 bases and J shed 7 bases, with 11 bases lying between them. The germline gives CDR1 ENHRY, CDR2 SYGVKD. Here the CDR3 reads CAISGSGREQYF. CDR3 bases: TGTGCCATCAGTGGGTCCGGTCGGGAGCAGTACTTC.

The table lists this clonotype with a few counts. V gene TRBV25-1 combines with J gene TRBJ2-5; D is perhaps TRBD2 (7 bases). V dropped 7 bases and J dropped 14 bases, with 17 bases sitting between them. The CDR3 sequence is 11 residues long. Germline CDR1 is MGHDK and CDR2 is SYGVNS. CDR3: CASTLGGATYF. The CDR3 DNA reads TGTGCCAGCACCCTAGGGGGGGCGACCTACTTC. The variable domain in full, with the rest retrieved from reference TRBV25-1 and TRBJ2-5, is EADIYQTPRYLVIGTGKKITLECSQTMGHDKMYWYQQDPGMELHLIHYSYGVNSTEKGDLSSESTVSRIRTEHFPLTLESARPSHTSQYLCASTLGGATYFGPGTRLLVL.

V and J are TRBV7-2 and TRBJ1-6; 9 nucleotides agree with TRBD1. The CDR3 consists of 19 residues. From germline, CDR1 is SGHTA and CDR2 FQGNSA. V was pared by 4 bases and J by 1 base, with 11 bases of the junction left unmatched. The CDR3 loop is CASSWGQGIFRSYNSPLHF. The CDR3 DNA reads as TGTGCCAGCAGCTGGGGACAGGGCATATTCAGATCCTATAATTCACCCCTCCACTTT.

This clonotype was observed a few times. V usage is TRBV4-1 and J usage is TRBJ1-6, with D possibly matching TRBD1 (6 bases). CDR1 is MGHRA, CDR2 YSYEKL, per germline. The CDR3 loop spans 15 amino acids. The V and J ends lost 0 bases and 9 bases respectively, with 12 bases between them. CDR3 DNA: TGCGCCAGCAGCCAAGAGGGGGGCGCACGTTCACCCCTCCACTTT. This sequence encodes CASSQEGGARSPLHF.

The table lists this clonotype with many counts. This chain uses TRBV3-1 with TRBJ1-2, with 9 bases lining up with TRBD1. Trimming cost V 2 bases and J 5 bases; bases outside gene matches: 6. CDR3 length: 15 amino acids. Per germline, CDR1 LGHDT and CDR2 YNNKEL (reference sequence). The CDR3 DNA reads TGTGCCAGCAGCCAATTCGACAGGGGGAAGTATGGCTACACCTTC. Its translation is CASSQFDRGKYGYTF.

Many counts were recorded for this clonotype. The genes are TRBV20-1 and TRBJ2-1; 8 positions agree with TRBD1. This CDR3 has 12 amino acids. The germline V gene has CDR1 DFQATT and CDR2 SNEGSKA (reference sequence). V shed 5 bases and J 9 bases; nucleotides not matched to a gene: 6. CDR3 in amino acids: CSADRGRGEQFF. As DNA, the CDR3 is TGCAGTGCTGACAGGGGAAGGGGTGAGCAGTTCTTC.

For this clonotype: With a much larger clone just one base away, this may be a read error. This sequence joins TRBV28 and TRBJ1-2; no reliable D call. Germline CDR1 reads MDHEN; CDR2 reads SYDVKM. Deletions cut 10 bases from V and 3 bases from J, with 18 bases between. This CDR3 is 14 amino acids long. CDR3: CAISPSPQYYGYTF. In DNA, the CDR3 is TGTGCCATCTCTCCCTCCCCACAGTACTATGGCTACACCTTC.

This chain links TRBV12-3 or TRBV12-4 with TRBJ2-2; TRBD1 agrees at 9 bases. This CDR3 spans 16 amino acids. Trimming removed 6 bases from V and 8 bases from J; junction bases left unmatched: 13. The CDR3 loop is CASSGRDRGIVGELFF. For the CDR3, the DNA is TGTGCCAGCAGCGGACGAGACAGGGGGATTGTGGGGGAGCTGTTTTTT.

At least ten counts were recorded for this clonotype. V is TRBV15 and J is TRBJ1-5, with D possibly matching TRBD1 (5 bases). The CDR3 is 15 residues long. The V gene lost 0 bases and the J gene lost 3 bases, with 9 bases spanning the gap. CDR1 and CDR2 (germline): LNHNV, YYDKDF (reference sequence). The CDR3 protein is CATSRDRGNNQPQHF. CDR3 DNA: TGTGCCACCAGCAGAGATCGGGGGAACAATCAGCCCCAGCATTTT. Drawing the rest from reference TRBV15 and TRBJ1-5, the complete variable domain is DAMVIQNPRYQVTQFGKPVTLSCSQTLNHNVMYWYQQKSSQAPKLLFHYYDKDFNNEADTPDNFQSRRPNTSFCFLDIRSPGLGDTAMYLCATSRDRGNNQPQHFGDGTRLSIL.

In this sample, this clonotype turned up many times. The chain's CDR3 is CAGGGGADTQYF. The CDR3 DNA follows: TGTGCCGGGGGGGGAGGGGCAGATACGCAGTATTTT. J is TRBJ2-3 and V is TRBV28; 7 bases agree with TRBD2. With V trimmed by 11 bases and J by 4 bases, 6 bases remained unmatched. This CDR3 spans 12 amino acids. Looked up from germline, CDR1 is MDHEN and CDR2 is SYDVKM.

Ten or more counts support this clonotype. The chain recombines TRBV28 with TRBJ2-5; tentatively, D is TRBD2 (7 bases). Germline V CDR1 and CDR2: MDHEN, SYDVKM. The germline V and J ends were trimmed by 6 bases and 4 bases, with 24 bases remaining between them. The CDR3 is 17 amino acids. In DNA, the CDR3 is TGTGCCAGCAGACTGGGAGGGGGGGCTCCCCGTGGAGAGACCCAGTACTTC. It is translated as CASRLGGGAPRGETQYF.

The rearrangement joins TRBV27 to TRBJ2-1; TRBD2 matches 12 bases. The CDR3 length is 16 residues. Germline CDR1 and CDR2: MNHEY and SMNVEV (reference sequence). The junction had 11 bases not matched to a gene; V was cut back by 6 bases and J by 8 bases. Here the CDR3 DNA reads TGTGCCAGCAGAGCCCGGACTAGCGGGATTCGCGATGAGCAGTTCTTC. This sequence encodes CASRARTSGIRDEQFF.

Turning to this clonotype: This may be a read error: a much more frequent sequence differs by one nucleotide. This rearrangement joins TRBV20-1 to TRBJ2-7, with D hard to call. Germline-derived CDR1 and CDR2 are DFQATT and SNEGSKA (reference sequence). CDR3 length equals 13 residues. For the CDR3, the DNA is TGCTGTGCTTCAGTGGGGTCTGCGGACGGGCAGTACTTC. Protein: CCASVGSADGQYF.

This clonotype was counted at least ten times. The chain combines TRBV28 with TRBJ2-7; 9 nucleotides align to TRBD2. With 6 bases clipped from V and 0 bases from J, the junction kept 6 bases outside the gene matches. This CDR3 has 15 amino acids. Germline values: CDR1 MDHEN, CDR2 SYDVKM. CDR3 protein: CASRPTSGSSYEQYF. CDR3 coding DNA: TGTGCCAGCAGGCCGACTAGCGGAAGCTCCTACGAGCAGTACTTC.

This clonotype was detected many times. The rearrangement links TRBV6-1 to TRBJ1-5; D is possibly TRBD1 (6 bases). This CDR3 has 15 amino acids. The V and J ends lost 5 bases and 3 bases respectively, with 14 bases between them. Germline V lookup: CDR1 MNHNS, CDR2 SASEGT. CDR3 residues: CASSYTAGDNQPQHF. CDR3 bases: TGTGCCAGCAGTTACACGGCAGGGGACAATCAGCCCCAGCATTTT.

This clonotype was detected many times. This chain joins TRBV28 and TRBJ2-5; 7 positions agree with TRBD1. The CDR3 length is 14 residues. Germline assignment: CDR1 MDHEN and CDR2 SYDVKM. V shed 1 base and J 5 bases; nucleotides not matched to a gene: 4. The CDR3 region is CASSLSTGVETQYF. CDR3 DNA sequence: TGTGCCAGCAGTTTATCCACAGGGGTGGAGACCCAGTACTTC. Complete variable domain (other parts from reference TRBV28 and TRBJ2-5): DVKVTQSSRYLVKRTGEKVFLECVQDMDHENMFWYRQDPGLGLRLIYFSYDVKMKEKGDIPEGYSVSREKKERFSLILESASTNQTSMYLCASSLSTGVETQYFGPGTRLLVL.

This clonotype was counted only a few times. V is TRBV3-1 and J is TRBJ2-5, with D tentatively TRBD1 (6 bases). Trimming pared 4 bases from V and 2 bases from J, leaving 14 bases between. This CDR3 has 15 residues. Germline V gene lookup returns CDR1 LGHDT and CDR2 YNNKEL (reference sequence). The CDR3 bases are TGTGCCAGCAGCCCGGGACAACTCAGTCAAGAGACCCAGTACTTC. Its protein is CASSPGQLSQETQYF.

This clonotype was seen ten or more times. The chain has TRBV2 and TRBJ2-2, with a weak D call TRBD2 (5 bases). CDR3 length: 16 amino acids. The V end lost 7 bases, the J end lost 5 bases, and 20 bases lay between the germline ends. Germline V gene lookup returns CDR1 SNHLY and CDR2 FYNNEI. As DNA, the CDR3 is TGTGCCAGCACCCAAGCGGCTATTCCAAGTACCGGGGAGCTGTTTTTT. As protein: CASTQAAIPSTGELFF. Together with reference TRBV2 and TRBJ2-2, the CDR3 gives the full variable domain: EPEVTQTPSHQVTQMGQEVILRCVPISNHLYFYWYRQILGQKVEFLVSFYNNEISEKSEIFDDQFSVERPDGSNFTLKIRSTKLEDSAMYFCASTQAAIPSTGELFFGEGSRLTVL.

This rearrangement joins TRBV29-1 to TRBJ1-4; 9 bases are shared with TRBD1. This CDR3 has 14 amino acids. Germline V gene sequence: CDR1 SQVTM, CDR2 ANQGSEA. The ends lost 7 bases at V and 7 bases at J; junction bases unmatched: 10. The CDR3 reads CSAETGTGREKLFF. For the CDR3, the DNA is TGCAGCGCCGAGACCGGGACAGGGCGTGAAAAACTGTTTTTT.

Many counts were recorded for this clonotype. V gene TRBV13 combines with J gene TRBJ2-7, with a possible D match to TRBD1 (6 bases). The CDR3 length is 14 residues. Germline V gene sequence: CDR1 PRHDT, CDR2 FYEKMQ (reference sequence). Between the trimmed V and J ends, which lost 4 bases and 2 bases, there was a span of 12 bases. In nucleotides, the CDR3 is TGTGCCAGCAGCTCGTCTAAGGGGGCCTACGAGCAGTACTTC. Its translation is CASSSSKGAYEQYF.

There are many counts of this clonotype. The chain has TRBV2 and TRBJ2-2; perhaps TRBD1 as D (5 bases). V was clipped by 6 bases and J by 3 bases, with 11 bases between them. The CDR3 totals 14 residues. CDR1 is SNHLY and CDR2 is FYNNEI in the germline V gene. In nucleotides, the CDR3 is TGTGCCAGCAGGTACAGGATCGACACCGGGGAGCTGTTTTTT. Residues: CASRYRIDTGELFF.